One sample yielded the 20 T cell receptor beta chains listed below, sequenced in a study of CD8 T cells in ankylosing spondylitis. TCRdb reprocessed the 5' RACE reads with MiXCR, giving one entry per CDR3 protein. The repertoire holds about 92,000 distinct CDR3 sequences, with around 10% as singletons. The sequenced sample consisted of blood, either unsorted or a sorted T cell fraction (not recorded which). Every receptor here comes from a male donor with ankylosing spondylitis or in good health (not recorded which).

This clonotype was seen repeatedly, ten times or more. This chain connects TRBV5-1 to TRBJ1-6; perhaps TRBD1 as D (6 bases). V shed 4 bases and J shed 7 bases, with 15 bases lying between them. CDR1 SGHRS and CDR2 YFSETQ come from the germline V gene. This CDR3 contains 15 residues. DNA of the CDR3: TGCGCCAGCAGCGCGGATACAGGGAGGAATTCACCCCTCCACTTT. It translates to CASSADTGRNSPLHF.

This chain connects TRBV5-1 to TRBJ1-1; D is possibly TRBD1 (6 bases). The CDR3 sequence is 13 residues long. Germline CDR1 SGHRS, CDR2 YFSETQ. V shed 5 bases and J shed 7 bases, with 15 bases lying between them. The CDR3 DNA is TGCGCCAGCAGACCCGCAACAGGGATTGAAGCTTTCTTT. Protein sequence: CASRPATGIEAFF.

This clonotype was found a few times. The rearrangement joins TRBV7-9 to TRBJ1-1; D uncertain. Deletions cut 2 bases from V and 1 base from J, with 5 bases between. CDR1 is SEHNR, CDR2 FQNEAQ, per germline (reference sequence). There are 13 residues in the CDR3. The CDR3 here is CASSLLQNTEAFF. DNA for the CDR3: TGTGCCAGCAGCTTATTGCAGAACACTGAAGCTTTCTTT.

In its sample, this clonotype was seen many times. CDR3 sequence: CSVVLGGSSYEQYF. In DNA, the CDR3 is TGCAGCGTGGTTCTCGGCGGGAGCTCCTACGAGCAGTACTTC. The chain carries TRBV29-1 and TRBJ2-7; TRBD2 matches at 7 bases. The germline gives CDR1 SQVTM, CDR2 ANQGSEA. The CDR3 is made up of 14 amino acids. The J segment lost 0 bases and the V segment lost 6 bases, leaving 8 bases of the junction unmatched.

This clonotype appeared many times. The chain couples TRBV28 to TRBJ1-6; D is uncertain. V was shortened by 6 bases and J by 0 bases, with 12 bases between the two germline ends. Germline V CDR1 and CDR2: MDHEN, SYDVKM. The CDR3 length is 16 residues. CDR3 loop: CASSPISASYNSPLHF. CDR3 DNA: TGTGCCAGCAGCCCGATCTCGGCCTCCTATAATTCACCCCTCCACTTT.

There are many counts of this clonotype. The chain links TRBV19 to TRBJ1-5; D gene uncertain. The CDR3 is made up of 16 amino acids. The germline gives CDR1 LNHDA, CDR2 SQIVND (reference sequence). V lost 1 base and J 1 base, leaving 11 bases between the germline ends. CDR3 DNA: TGTGCCAGTAGTATAGGGGCGGGCTCCAGCAATCAGCCCCAGCATTTT. As protein: CASSIGAGSSNQPQHF.

This clonotype was detected only a few times. J is TRBJ2-1 and V is TRBV20-1, with 7 bases fitting TRBD1. The CDR3 covers 15 residues. Per the germline V gene, CDR1 is DFQATT and CDR2 is SNEGSKA (reference sequence). V gave up 3 bases and J gave up 4 bases; unmatched junction bases: 9. The CDR3 DNA follows: TGCAGTGCTAGTGAGTTCGGGACAGTATACAATGAGCAGTTCTTC. Protein: CSASEFGTVYNEQFF.

There are many counts of this clonotype. The chain has TRBV20-1 and TRBJ2-7; D possibly corresponds to TRBD2 (7 bases). Deletions cut 3 bases from V and 4 bases from J, with 16 bases between. This CDR3 spans 14 amino acids. The germline CDR1 and CDR2 sequences are DFQATT and SNEGSKA (reference sequence). In DNA form, the CDR3 reads TGCAGTGCTAGCTGGCGGGGGCCTAATTACGAGCAGTACTTC. It translates to CSASWRGPNYEQYF.

This clonotype has only a few counts. This chain joins TRBV2 and TRBJ2-3, with 8 positions matching TRBD1. The CDR3 runs to 12 residues. The germline V gene has CDR1 SNHLY and CDR2 FYNNEI. V shed 11 bases and J 3 bases; nucleotides not matched to a gene: 4. CDR3 DNA sequence: TGTGCCGGAGGGACAGGAACAGATACGCAGTATTTT. It yields the protein CAGGTGTDTQYF.

This clonotype was recorded at least ten times. This chain links TRBV12-3 or TRBV12-4 with TRBJ2-7, with D uncertain. V lost 11 bases to trimming and J lost 13 bases, with 15 bases between them. This CDR3 is built from 9 residues. CDR3 protein: CAEPLLAYF. The CDR3 DNA reads TGTGCCGAACCTCTTTTGGCCTACTTC.

This clonotype was seen ten or more times. The rearrangement joins TRBV29-1 to TRBJ2-7; TRBD1 aligns across 12 bases. Germline loops: CDR1 SQVTM, CDR2 ANQGSEA. J gave up 6 bases and V 4 bases, and 7 bases lay outside the gene matches. This CDR3 comprises 14 residues. CDR3: CSVASGTGGLEQYF. The CDR3 bases are TGCAGCGTTGCCTCCGGGACAGGGGGCCTCGAGCAGTACTTC.

At least ten counts were recorded for this clonotype. The V gene is TRBV28, the J gene TRBJ1-5; perhaps TRBD1 as D (6 bases). V dropped 8 bases and J dropped 0 bases, with 14 bases sitting between them. CDR3 size: 15 residues. In germline, CDR1 is MDHEN, CDR2 SYDVKM. The CDR3 region is CASAGAVHSNQPQHF. The CDR3 nucleotides read TGTGCCAGCGCGGGGGCAGTACATAGCAATCAGCCCCAGCATTTT.

Ten or more counts support this clonotype. The V call is TRBV15, the J call TRBJ2-7, with D possibly being TRBD1 (5 bases). The CDR3 loop spans 14 amino acids. Deletions cut 0 bases from V and 2 bases from J, with 8 bases between. The V gene's germline CDR1 is LNHNV and CDR2 YYDKDF (reference sequence). DNA of the CDR3: TGTGCCACCAGCAGAGAAAAGGGGACCTACGAGCAGTACTTC. This codes for CATSREKGTYEQYF.

V gene TRBV6-1 combines with J gene TRBJ2-3; 8 bases match TRBD2. The CDR3 runs to 14 residues. CDR1 is MNHNS, CDR2 SASEGT, per germline. Trimming cost V 6 bases and J 4 bases; bases outside gene matches: 6. The DNA for the CDR3 is TGTGCCAGCAGCCCCGGGGGGGGGCCAGATACGCAGTATTTT. Translating gives CASSPGGGPDTQYF.

This clonotype was seen repeatedly, ten times or more. J is TRBJ2-3 and V is TRBV20-1; D is ambiguous. The V and J ends lost 7 bases and 1 base respectively, with 21 bases between them. The CDR3 is made up of 16 amino acids. Germline loops: CDR1 DFQATT, CDR2 SNEGSKA (reference sequence). The CDR3 reads CSVTFTAGRRTDTQYF. Written as DNA, the CDR3 is TGCAGTGTTACCTTTACGGCAGGCAGACGCACAGATACGCAGTATTTT.

This clonotype was seen ten or more times. V is TRBV5-1 and J is TRBJ2-1; unclear D gene. From germline, CDR1 is SGHRS and CDR2 YFSETQ. The CDR3 length is 12 residues. V lost 2 bases to trimming and J lost 9 bases, with 9 bases between them. CDR3 DNA sequence: TGCGCCAGCAGCTTCCCGACAAGTGAGCAGTTCTTC. Amino acid sequence: CASSFPTSEQFF.

The sample holds many counts of this clonotype. The rearrangement links TRBV5-4 to TRBJ2-1, with 8 bases identical to TRBD2. In germline, CDR1 is SGHNT, CDR2 YYREEE (reference sequence). There are 19 residues in the CDR3. V lost 0 bases, J lost 5 bases, and 16 bases stayed unmatched. CDR3 sequence reads: CASSLARAGGPLANNEQFF. Written as DNA, the CDR3 is TGTGCCAGCAGCTTGGCCAGGGCGGGGGGCCCTCTGGCGAACAATGAGCAGTTCTTC.

The chain has TRBV28 and TRBJ2-5, with D perhaps matching TRBD1 (7 bases). V gave up 2 bases and J gave up 2 bases, with 12 bases separating them. The germline CDR1 and CDR2 sequences are MDHEN and SYDVKM. CDR3 size: 15 residues. The CDR3 DNA reads TGTGCCAGCAGTTTAGCGGGACAGCAGCAAGAGACCCAGTACTTC. It specifies CASSLAGQQQETQYF.

V and J are TRBV5-5 and TRBJ2-2; 7 positions match TRBD1. The CDR3 length is 16 residues. After removal of 0 bases from V and 0 bases from J, the junction contained 2 bases not matched to a gene. CDR1 and CDR2 (germline): SGHKS, YYEKEE (reference sequence). The CDR3 DNA reads as TGTGCCAGCAGCTTGGTACAGGGGACGAACACCGGGGAGCTGTTTTTT. Its translation is CASSLVQGTNTGELFF.

Ten or more counts support this clonotype. The chain combines TRBV5-4 with TRBJ2-1; D is perhaps TRBD1 (5 bases). V shed 2 bases and J shed 6 bases, with 9 bases lying between them. Germline CDR1 reads SGHNT; CDR2 reads YYREEE (reference sequence). The CDR3 sequence is 13 residues long. CDR3: CASSLGGANEQFF. For the CDR3, the DNA is TGTGCCAGCAGCTTAGGTGGGGCCAATGAGCAGTTCTTC.